The clone carrying this T cell receptor (beta chain) was counted at least ten times. Its antigen is unknown. The sample belongs to a study of T cells in Graves' hyperthyroidism and ophthalmopathy. Findings and limits, study-wide: In blood, most of the thyroid clonotypes expanded above 0.001 were also present.

Amplified regions were TCR beta CDR3 sequences from RNA transcripts. In the first-round RT-PCR of the TCR CDR3, the HTBI primer set was used. TCRdb reprocessed the multiplex PCR reads via MiXCR and lists one record per CDR3 protein. Counted here are fewer than 400,000 distinct CDR3 sequences, approximately 25% occurring once; the ten biggest clones make up roughly 80%. V lost 3 bases and J lost 5; bases outside the gene matches: 15. This CDR3 is 16 amino acids long. Germline CDR1 is SQVTM and CDR2 is ANQGSEA. The clonotype comes from a man aged 45 to 65 with Graves' hyperthyroidism. Source material: blood. The chain links TRBV29-1 to TRBJ1-1; 7 bases match TRBD1. DNA for the CDR3: TGCAGCGTTGATCTCCCAAGATCGACAGGGTCGACTGAAGCTTTCTTT. Amino acids: CSVDLPRSTGSTEAFF.